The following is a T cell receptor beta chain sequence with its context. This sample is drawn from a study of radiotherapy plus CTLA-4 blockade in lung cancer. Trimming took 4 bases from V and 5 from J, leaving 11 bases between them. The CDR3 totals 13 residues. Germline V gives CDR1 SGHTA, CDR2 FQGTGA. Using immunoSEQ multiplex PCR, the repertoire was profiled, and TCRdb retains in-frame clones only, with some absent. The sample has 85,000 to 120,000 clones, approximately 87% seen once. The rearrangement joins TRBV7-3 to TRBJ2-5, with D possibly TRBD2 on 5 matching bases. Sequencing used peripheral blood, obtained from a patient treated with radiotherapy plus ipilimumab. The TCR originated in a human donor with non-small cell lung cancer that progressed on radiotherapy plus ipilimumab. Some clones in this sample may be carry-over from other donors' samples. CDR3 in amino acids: CASSSTSVETQYF. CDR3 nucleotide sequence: TGTGCCAGCAGCTCAACTAGTGTGGAGACCCAGTACTTC.